The next 26 T cell receptor beta chains were all read from a single sample in a study of human T cells and chemical hapten exposure. Documented time point: healthy volunteer bleed at 2 weeks. Whole blood, unfractionated, served as the material for total RNA extraction. In TCRdb, the RACE reads were re-called with MiXCR into one record per CDR3 protein. Here the sample spans about 130,000 distinct CDR3 sequences, approximately 10% being singletons. Sequencing was done on a sample of whole blood. These receptors all stem from a male donor in good health. Some clones in this sample may be carry-over from other donors' samples.

This clonotype was counted at least ten times. This rearrangement joins TRBV6-2 or TRBV6-3 to TRBJ1-5; D gene uncertain. The V and J ends lost 4 bases and 0 bases respectively, with 7 bases between them. Germline lookup yields CDR1 MNHEY and CDR2 SVGEGT. There are 14 residues in the CDR3. The CDR3 DNA follows: TGTGCCAGCAGTTCCGGGTATAGCAATCAGCCCCAGCATTTT. It specifies CASSSGYSNQPQHF.

This clonotype was counted only a few times. The rearrangement joins TRBV19 to TRBJ1-2; D is uncertain. Germline V lookup: CDR1 LNHDA, CDR2 SQIVND (reference sequence). V was clipped by 5 bases and J by 2 bases, with 3 bases between them. The CDR3 consists of 11 residues. The CDR3 protein is CASSRNYGYTF. CDR3 DNA: TGTGCCAGTAGTCGGAACTATGGCTACACCTTC.

This clonotype was recorded many times. The chain is built from TRBV6-5 and TRBJ1-2, with 8 bases identical to TRBD1. With 0 bases clipped from V and 5 bases from J, the junction kept 5 bases outside the gene matches. The CDR3 covers 15 residues. The germline CDR1 and CDR2 sequences are MNHEY and SVGAGI. Here the CDR3 reads CASSYSQTGEYGYTF. The CDR3 nucleotides are TGTGCCAGCAGTTACTCTCAGACAGGGGAATATGGCTACACCTTC.

The sample holds a few counts of this clonotype. The rearrangement links TRBV27 to TRBJ2-3; no firm D call. The CDR3 consists of 18 residues. The V gene lost 2 bases and the J gene lost 1 base, with 19 bases spanning the gap. Germline V gene lookup returns CDR1 MNHEY and CDR2 SMNVEV (reference sequence). The CDR3 region is CASSLEYPGAGGTDTQYF. In DNA form, the CDR3 reads TGTGCCAGCAGTTTAGAGTACCCTGGAGCTGGGGGCACAGATACGCAGTATTTT.

This sequence joins TRBV19 and TRBJ2-1, with a possible D match to TRBD2 (6 bases). The germline V gene encodes CDR1 LNHDA and CDR2 SQIVND (reference sequence). V was cut by 10 bases and J by 5 bases, with 15 bases left in between. There are 13 residues in the CDR3. The CDR3 reads CATTGTSDNEQFF. The CDR3 nucleotides are TGTGCCACCACCGGGACTTCGGACAATGAGCAGTTCTTC.

This chain connects TRBV9 to TRBJ1-5, with 7 bases identical to TRBD1. Unmatched junction bases numbered 2, after V lost 2 bases and J lost 0 bases. The CDR3 covers 15 residues. Germline assignment: CDR1 SGDLS and CDR2 YYNGEE. The CDR3 here is CASSVSGGSNQPQHF. The CDR3 DNA sequence: TGTGCCAGCAGCGTCTCAGGGGGTAGCAATCAGCCCCAGCATTTT. Based on the CDR3 plus reference TRBV9 and TRBJ1-5, the full variable domain is DSGVTQTPKHLITATGQRVTLRCSPRSGDLSVYWYQQSLDQGLQFLIQYYNGEERAKGNILERFSAQQFPDLHSELNLSSLELGDSALYFCASSVSGGSNQPQHFGDGTRLSIL.

This clonotype was seen at least ten times. The rearrangement joins TRBV6-2 or TRBV6-3 to TRBJ2-1, with 10 bases aligning to TRBD2. J gave up 4 bases and V 6 bases, and 6 bases lay outside the gene matches. CDR1 and CDR2 from the germline V gene are MNHEY and SVGEGT. The CDR3 spans 15 residues. The CDR3 coding sequence is TGTGCCAGCAGCCCGACTAGCGGGCTGTACAATGAGCAGTTCTTC. It translates to CASSPTSGLYNEQFF.

This clonotype has only a few counts. V usage is TRBV12-3 or TRBV12-4 and J usage is TRBJ1-1; TRBD1 is a possible D gene (6 bases). The CDR3 runs to 15 residues. Trimming cost V 4 bases and J 5 bases, with 17 bases left between them. The CDR3 loop reads CASSSQMGQGTEAFF. The CDR3 coding sequence is TGTGCCAGCAGTTCCCAGATGGGGCAGGGGACTGAAGCTTTCTTT.

This clonotype was detected many times. The chain uses TRBV11-2 and TRBJ1-6; D uncertain. V was pared by 5 bases and J by 2 bases, with 10 bases between. Germline CDR1 is SGHAT and CDR2 is FQNNGV. This CDR3 is built from 15 residues. This CDR3 reads CASSAEGTYNSPLHF. DNA of the CDR3: TGTGCCAGCAGCGCGGAGGGTACCTATAATTCACCCCTCCACTTT.

This clonotype came up many times. The chain uses TRBV20-1 and TRBJ2-7, with D perhaps assigned TRBD1 or TRBD2 (5 bases each). This CDR3 region has 14 residues. V was trimmed by 2 bases and J by 3 bases, leaving 14 bases between them. Germline values: CDR1 DFQATT, CDR2 SNEGSKA (reference sequence). The CDR3 loop is CSARHRDVDYEQYF. For the CDR3, the DNA is TGCAGTGCTAGACACCGGGACGTGGACTACGAGCAGTACTTC.

The V gene is TRBV5-4, the J gene TRBJ1-5; D is ambiguous. The CDR3 sequence is 14 residues long. From germline, CDR1 is SGHNT and CDR2 YYREEE (reference sequence). Trimming cost V 0 bases and J 3 bases, with 7 bases left between them. As DNA, the CDR3 is TGTGCCAGCAGCTTGGACGGGAACAATCAGCCCCAGCATTTT. Its translation: CASSLDGNNQPQHF.

J is TRBJ1-6 and V is TRBV5-1; no reliable D call. Trimming cost V 1 base and J 0 bases, with 5 bases left between them. CDR1 and CDR2 from the germline V gene are SGHRS and YFSETQ. This CDR3 has 15 amino acids. CDR3 region: CASSLLRSYNSPLHF. CDR3 in DNA: TGCGCCAGCAGCTTGCTGCGCTCCTATAATTCACCCCTCCACTTT.

V and J are TRBV6-5 and TRBJ2-3; D is uncertain. Germline CDR1 MNHEY, CDR2 SVGAGI. This CDR3 is 14 amino acids long. Trimming stripped 2 bases from V and 2 bases from J, with 8 bases between. The DNA of the CDR3 is TGTGCCAGCAGTTACGGGGAAACCACAGATACGCAGTATTTT. Its protein product is CASSYGETTDTQYF.

This clonotype has only a few counts. This rearrangement joins TRBV25-1 to TRBJ1-4, with TRBD1 matching 7 bases. V dropped 6 bases and J dropped 3; count of bases not matched to a gene: 7. Germline CDR1 MGHDK, CDR2 SYGVNS. The CDR3 length is 15 residues. CDR3 in DNA: TGTGCCAGCAGCGCGAAGGGGGCGTCTAATGAAAAACTGTTTTTT. Residues: CASSAKGASNEKLFF.

The chain links TRBV27 to TRBJ2-7; unclear D gene. CDR1 MNHEY and CDR2 SMNVEV come from the germline V gene (reference sequence). The CDR3 totals 13 residues. The V and J ends lost 6 bases and 6 bases respectively, with 15 bases between them. The CDR3 sequence is CASSSQAPGEQYF. The CDR3 DNA follows: TGTGCCAGCAGCTCTCAGGCACCCGGCGAGCAGTACTTC.

The genes are TRBV7-6 and TRBJ2-7; possibly TRBD2 for D (6 bases). This CDR3 spans 14 amino acids. V lost 10 bases, J lost 6 bases, and 22 bases lay in between. Germline CDR1 reads SGHVS; CDR2 reads FNYEAQ. The chain's CDR3 is CATSRGRGTTEQYF. The CDR3 bases are TGTGCCACCTCAAGGGGACGGGGGACGACCGAGCAGTACTTC.

At least ten counts were recorded for this clonotype. The chain has TRBV12-3 or TRBV12-4 and TRBJ2-2, with a possible D match to TRBD1 (6 bases). Trimming removed 5 bases from V and 4 bases from J, with 17 bases in between. The CDR3 contains 16 residues. The CDR3 is CASSPGAGVVTGELFF. The CDR3 bases are TGTGCCAGCAGTCCCGGGGCAGGGGTGGTCACCGGGGAGCTGTTTTTT.

In its sample, this clonotype was seen many times. This sequence joins TRBV3-1 and TRBJ2-1, with TRBD2 matching 7 bases. CDR1 and CDR2 from the germline V gene are LGHDT and YNNKEL (reference sequence). The CDR3 is made up of 14 amino acids. V was clipped by 1 base and J by 9 bases; unmatched bases: 6. The CDR3 reads CASSQVPRESEQFF. For the CDR3, the DNA is TGTGCCAGCAGCCAAGTCCCGCGGGAGTCTGAGCAGTTCTTC.

This clonotype was detected a few times. The J gene is TRBJ2-7, the V gene TRBV27; 7 nucleotides match TRBD2. Germline V gives CDR1 MNHEY, CDR2 SMNVEV (reference sequence). Trimming took 2 bases from V and 4 from J; bases not matched to a gene: 5. The CDR3 is made up of 14 amino acids. For the CDR3, the DNA is TGTGCCAGCAGTTTAGCGGCGGGAGCTTACGAGCAGTACTTC. Protein product: CASSLAAGAYEQYF.

Ten or more counts support this clonotype. This chain connects TRBV20-1 to TRBJ1-6; the D is unclear. Trimming shortened V by 3 bases and J by 0 bases, and 15 bases separated the two germline ends. Germline loops: CDR1 DFQATT, CDR2 SNEGSKA (reference sequence). This CDR3 is 17 amino acids long. The CDR3 DNA follows: TGCAGTGCTAGCCTTCTGGATACGGACTCCTATAATTCACCCCTCCACTTT. It codes for CSASLLDTDSYNSPLHF.

This clonotype was counted only a few times. The V call is TRBV6-2 or TRBV6-3, the J call TRBJ1-4; no clear D gene. V lost 6 bases and J lost 0, with 11 bases in between. Germline values: CDR1 MNHEY, CDR2 SVGEGT. This CDR3 region has 15 residues. The CDR3 loop reads CASSQDGATNEKLFF. The CDR3 DNA follows: TGTGCCAGCAGCCAGGACGGTGCAACTAATGAAAAACTGTTTTTT.

Many counts were recorded for this clonotype. The CDR3 DNA reads as TGTGCCAGCAGCCCCTCTGGTAGAACCCCCACAGATACGCAGTATTTT. The encoded protein is CASSPSGRTPTDTQYF. This chain connects TRBV7-2 to TRBJ2-3; D gene ambiguous. This CDR3 is built from 16 residues. The germline V gene has CDR1 SGHTA and CDR2 FQGNSA. The V end was cut by 5 bases, the J end by 2 bases, with 17 bases between.

This clonotype was observed a few times. This sequence joins TRBV20-1 and TRBJ2-5, with D unclear. Per germline, CDR1 DFQATT and CDR2 SNEGSKA (reference sequence). With 4 bases removed from V and 5 bases from J, the gap between germline ends came to 5 bases. CDR3 length: 10 amino acids. For the CDR3, the DNA is TGCAGTGCTACCCTCGAGACCCAGTACTTC. It codes for CSATLETQYF.

This clonotype was counted only a few times. The chain employs TRBV5-8 and TRBJ2-5; D perhaps matches TRBD1 (5 bases). Trimming pared 4 bases from V and 5 bases from J, leaving 15 bases between. Germline values: CDR1 SGHTS, CDR2 YDEGEE. This CDR3 contains 14 residues. This CDR3 reads CASSAKAGWETQYF. CDR3 nucleotides: TGTGCCAGCAGCGCGAAGGCAGGGTGGGAGACCCAGTACTTC.

This clonotype was found a few times. J is TRBJ1-1 and V is TRBV5-5, with 7 bases matching TRBD1. This CDR3 comprises 16 residues. Unmatched junction bases numbered 8, after V lost 1 base and J lost 2 bases. Germline CDR1 and CDR2: SGHKS and YYEKEE (reference sequence). The CDR3 DNA reads TGTGCCAGCAGCTTGTGGGGGACAGCGGCTAACACTGAAGCTTTCTTT. It encodes CASSLWGTAANTEAFF. The whole variable domain, filled in from reference TRBV5-5 and TRBJ1-1, reads DAGVTQSPTHLIKTRGQQVTLRCSPISGHKSVSWYQQVLGQGPQFIFQYYEKEERGRGNFPDRFSARQFPNYSSELNVNALLLGDSALYLCASSLWGTAANTEAFFGQGTRLTVV.

In its sample, this clonotype was seen many times. This rearrangement joins TRBV9 to TRBJ1-1, with D perhaps matching TRBD1 (6 bases). Trimming left V 0 bases short and J 0 bases short, with 12 bases between. The CDR3 loop spans 16 amino acids. The germline gives CDR1 SGDLS, CDR2 YYNGEE. The CDR3 DNA reads TGTGCCAGCAGCGTAGCCACAGGGTTCTTGAACACTGAAGCTTTCTTT. Protein product: CASSVATGFLNTEAFF.